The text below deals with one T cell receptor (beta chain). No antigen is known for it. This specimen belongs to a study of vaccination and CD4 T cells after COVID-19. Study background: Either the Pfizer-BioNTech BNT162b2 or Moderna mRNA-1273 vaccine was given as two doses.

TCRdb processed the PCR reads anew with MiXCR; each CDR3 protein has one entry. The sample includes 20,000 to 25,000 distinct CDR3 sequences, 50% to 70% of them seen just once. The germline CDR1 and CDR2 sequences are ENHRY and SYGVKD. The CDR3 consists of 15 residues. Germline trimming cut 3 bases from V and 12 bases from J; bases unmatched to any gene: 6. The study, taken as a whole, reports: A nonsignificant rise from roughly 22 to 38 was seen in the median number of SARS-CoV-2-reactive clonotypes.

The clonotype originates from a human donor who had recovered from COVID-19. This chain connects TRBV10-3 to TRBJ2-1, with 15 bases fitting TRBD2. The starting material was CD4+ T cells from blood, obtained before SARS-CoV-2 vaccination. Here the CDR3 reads CAISEPGLAGGWQFF. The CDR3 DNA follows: TGTGCCATCAGTGAACCGGGACTAGCGGGAGGCTGGCAGTTCTTC.